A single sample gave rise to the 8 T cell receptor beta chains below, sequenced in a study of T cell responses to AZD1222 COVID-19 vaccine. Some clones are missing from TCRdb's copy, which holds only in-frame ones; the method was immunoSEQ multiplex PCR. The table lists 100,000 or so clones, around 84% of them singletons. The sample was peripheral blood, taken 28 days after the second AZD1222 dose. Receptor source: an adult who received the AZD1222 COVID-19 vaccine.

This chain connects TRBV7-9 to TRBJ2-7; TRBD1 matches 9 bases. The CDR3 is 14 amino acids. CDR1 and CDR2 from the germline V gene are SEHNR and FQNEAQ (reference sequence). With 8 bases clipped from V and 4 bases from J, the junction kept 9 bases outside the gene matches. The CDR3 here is CASLPGTGRYEQYF. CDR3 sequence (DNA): TGTGCCAGCTTACCCGGGACAGGGCGTTACGAGCAGTACTTC.

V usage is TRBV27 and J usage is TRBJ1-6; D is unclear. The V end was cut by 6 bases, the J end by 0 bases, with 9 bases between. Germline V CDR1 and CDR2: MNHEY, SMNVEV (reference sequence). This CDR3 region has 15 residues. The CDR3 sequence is CASREGSSYNSPLHF. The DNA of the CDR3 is TGTGCCAGCAGGGAAGGGAGCTCCTATAATTCACCCCTCCACTTT.

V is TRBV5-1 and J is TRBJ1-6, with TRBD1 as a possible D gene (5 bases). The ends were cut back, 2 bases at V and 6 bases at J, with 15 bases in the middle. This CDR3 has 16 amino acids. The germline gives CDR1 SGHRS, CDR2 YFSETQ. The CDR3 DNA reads TGCGCCAGCAGCTTTCCTGGGGCCTCGGGTAATTCACCCCTCCACTTT. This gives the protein CASSFPGASGNSPLHF. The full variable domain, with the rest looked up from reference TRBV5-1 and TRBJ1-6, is KAGVTQTPRYLIKTRGQQVTLSCSPISGHRSVSWYQQTPGQGLQFLFEYFSETQRNKGNFPGRFSGRQFSNSRSEMNVSTLELGDSALYLCASSFPGASGNSPLHFGNGTRLTVT.

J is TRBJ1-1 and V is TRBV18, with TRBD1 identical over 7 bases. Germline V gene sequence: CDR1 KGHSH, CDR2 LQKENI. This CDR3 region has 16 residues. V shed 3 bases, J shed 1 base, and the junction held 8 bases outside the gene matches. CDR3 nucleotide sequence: TGTGCCAGCTCACCCTGGGCGGACAGGTCGAACACTGAAGCTTTCTTT. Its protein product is CASSPWADRSNTEAFF.

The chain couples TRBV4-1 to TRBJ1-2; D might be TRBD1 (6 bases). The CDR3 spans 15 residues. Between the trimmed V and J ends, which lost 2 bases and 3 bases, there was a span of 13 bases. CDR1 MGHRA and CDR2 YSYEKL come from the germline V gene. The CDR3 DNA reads TGCGCCAGCAGCCAACAGGGGAGAAGGGACTATGGCTACACCTTC. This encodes CASSQQGRRDYGYTF.

The CDR3 nucleotides are TGTGCCAGCAGCTCTACCAAGGGGCCCCAGCATTTT. It specifies CASSSTKGPQHF. This sequence joins TRBV13 and TRBJ1-5; D remains ambiguous. CDR3 length: 12 residues. Germline CDR1 is PRHDT and CDR2 is FYEKMQ (reference sequence). Trimming removed 4 bases from V and 9 bases from J, with 10 bases in between.

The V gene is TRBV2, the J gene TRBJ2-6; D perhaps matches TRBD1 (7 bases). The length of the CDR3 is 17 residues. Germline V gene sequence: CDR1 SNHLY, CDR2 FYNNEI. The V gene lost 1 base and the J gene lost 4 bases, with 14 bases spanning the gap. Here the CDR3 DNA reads TGTGCCAGCAGTGAAGAGGAGGGGGCGTACGGGGCCAACGTCCTGACTTTC. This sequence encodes CASSEEEGAYGANVLTF.

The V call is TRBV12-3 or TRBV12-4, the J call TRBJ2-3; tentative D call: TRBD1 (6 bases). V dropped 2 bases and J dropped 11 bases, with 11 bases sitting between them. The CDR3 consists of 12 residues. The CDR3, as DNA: TGTGCCAGCAGTTTACAGGGGCCGAGGCAGTATTTT. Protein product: CASSLQGPRQYF.